Below, 15 T cell receptor beta chains from the same sample are listed, as sequenced in a study of blood T cell repertoires in COVID-19. Sequencing was performed with immunoSEQ multiplex PCR; in TCRdb, only in-frame clones are kept and a portion is missing. The profile shows over 200,000 clones, around nine tenths of them singletons. The sample comprised PBMCs or T cells enriched from blood (not recorded which). Receptors originate from a woman aged 25 to 45 with acute COVID-19.

The J gene is TRBJ2-7, the V gene TRBV7-9; 10 bases are shared with TRBD1. Trimming cost V 5 bases and J 2 bases; bases outside gene matches: 6. CDR3 length: 15 amino acids. Germline CDR1 reads SEHNR; CDR2 reads FQNEAQ (reference sequence). CDR3 coding DNA: TGTGCCAGCAGCCTACCGGACAGGGGGGCCTACGAGCAGTACTTC. This sequence encodes CASSLPDRGAYEQYF.

To note about this clone: Additional DNA sequences in this sample encode the identical CDR3. The V call is TRBV27, the J call TRBJ1-5, with 8 bases identical to TRBD1. V gave up 4 bases and J gave up 4 bases; unmatched junction bases: 3. Germline V lookup: CDR1 MNHEY, CDR2 SMNVEV (reference sequence). CDR3 length: 14 amino acids. CDR3 DNA sequence: TGTGCCAGCAGTTGGACAGGGACAAATCAGCCCCAGCATTTT. It is translated as CASSWTGTNQPQHF.

The chain is built from TRBV28 and TRBJ1-6, with TRBD1 matching over 7 bases. J lost 5 bases, V lost 6 bases, and 4 bases had no gene match. In germline, CDR1 is MDHEN, CDR2 SYDVKM. There are 14 residues in the CDR3. The CDR3 is CASRLGQDNSPLHF. CDR3 DNA sequence: TGTGCCAGCAGATTAGGACAGGATAATTCACCCCTCCACTTT.

The V and J genes are TRBV5-1 and TRBJ1-6; D remains ambiguous. The CDR3 has 15 amino acids. The germline gives CDR1 SGHRS, CDR2 YFSETQ. V lost 3 bases and J lost 9, with 16 bases in between. CDR3 sequence (DNA): TGCGCCAGCAGCTCCGCGGCTATCTCGGGTTCACCCCTCCACTTT. Its protein is CASSSAAISGSPLHF.

V is TRBV6-5 and J is TRBJ1-2, with 7 bases aligning to TRBD1. The V segment lost 2 bases and the J segment 1 base; nucleotides outside the gene matches: 4. The length of the CDR3 is 15 residues. Germline CDR1 MNHEY, CDR2 SVGAGI. The CDR3 bases are TGTGCCAGCAGTTACACGTCAGGGGGTAACTATGGCTACACCTTC. The encoded protein is CASSYTSGGNYGYTF.

V and J are TRBV4-1 and TRBJ1-6, with D hard to call. The CDR3 consists of 13 residues. Trimming stripped 2 bases from V and 13 bases from J, with 12 bases between. Per germline, CDR1 MGHRA and CDR2 YSYEKL. The CDR3 is CASSQTPLVPLHF. The CDR3 nucleotides are TGCGCCAGCAGCCAAACTCCCCTGGTGCCCCTCCACTTT.

The chain carries TRBV6-5 and TRBJ2-3; no clear D. The V end was cut by 5 bases, the J end by 0 bases, with 3 bases between. Per the germline V gene, CDR1 is MNHEY and CDR2 is SVGAGI. This CDR3 is built from 12 residues. In DNA, the CDR3 is TGTGCCAGCAGTCTTAGCACAGATACGCAGTATTTT. As protein: CASSLSTDTQYF.

This clone was found once. The genes are TRBV5-1 and TRBJ2-7; D possibly corresponds to TRBD2 (6 bases). Per the germline V gene, CDR1 is SGHRS and CDR2 is YFSETQ. The V and J ends lost 0 bases and 0 bases respectively, with 10 bases between them. The CDR3 extends over 15 amino acids. As DNA, the CDR3 is TGCGCCAGCAGCTTGGAGCGGGCCCTCTCCTACGAGCAGTACTTC. This translates into CASSLERALSYEQYF. The whole variable domain, filled in from reference TRBV5-1 and TRBJ2-7, reads KAGVTQTPRYLIKTRGQQVTLSCSPISGHRSVSWYQQTPGQGLQFLFEYFSETQRNKGNFPGRFSGRQFSNSRSEMNVSTLELGDSALYLCASSLERALSYEQYFGPGTRLTVT.

The chain combines TRBV11-2 with TRBJ2-1, with unresolved D. Germline-derived CDR1 and CDR2 are SGHAT and FQNNGV. The length of the CDR3 is 14 residues. Trimming removed 1 base from V and 4 bases from J, with 8 bases in between. The CDR3 nucleotides read TGTGCCAGCAGCTTAGGGCCAAAATACAATGAGCAGTTCTTC. It yields the protein CASSLGPKYNEQFF.

The V call is TRBV5-5, the J call TRBJ1-1; D is undetermined. There are 14 residues in the CDR3. Per the germline V gene, CDR1 is SGHKS and CDR2 is YYEKEE (reference sequence). V was trimmed by 0 bases and J by 0 bases, leaving 6 bases between them. The CDR3 is CASSLDSLNTEAFF. The CDR3 region has the DNA TGTGCCAGCAGCTTGGACAGTCTGAACACTGAAGCTTTCTTT.

This clone was picked up a small number of times. The genes are TRBV15 and TRBJ1-2; the D gene is possibly TRBD1 (6 bases). CDR1 and CDR2 from the germline V gene are LNHNV and YYDKDF (reference sequence). Trimming stripped 1 base from V and 8 bases from J, with 20 bases between. This CDR3 spans 16 amino acids. The CDR3: CATSRGWGGAGDGYTF. For the CDR3, the DNA is TGTGCCACCAGCAGAGGATGGGGGGGCGCCGGGGACGGCTACACCTTC.

V usage is TRBV6-5 and J usage is TRBJ1-1; D might be TRBD1 (6 bases). V lost 6 bases and J 3 bases, leaving 11 bases between the germline ends. The CDR3 runs 13 residues. Looked up from germline, CDR1 is MNHEY and CDR2 is SVGAGI. CDR3 loop: CASRDDRYTEAFF. As DNA, the CDR3 is TGTGCCAGCAGAGACGACAGGTACACTGAAGCTTTCTTT.

V usage is TRBV6-5 and J usage is TRBJ1-4, with 7 bases lining up with TRBD1. The CDR3 sequence is 13 residues long. V gave up 8 bases and J gave up 3 bases; unmatched junction bases: 3. Germline CDR1 MNHEY, CDR2 SVGAGI. DNA for the CDR3: TGTGCCAGCTCGCAGGGGGCTAATGAAAAACTGTTTTTT. Its translation: CASSQGANEKLFF.

The chain joins TRBV6-5 to TRBJ1-2, with 10 bases aligning to TRBD1. The J segment lost 7 bases and the V segment lost 6 bases, leaving 11 bases of the junction unmatched. The CDR3 consists of 15 residues. The germline gives CDR1 MNHEY, CDR2 SVGAGI. CDR3 in amino acids: CASSLEGQGFGGYTF. In DNA form, the CDR3 reads TGTGCCAGCAGCCTAGAGGGACAGGGGTTTGGTGGCTACACCTTC.

Turning to this clone: Other nucleotide sequences in the sample specify the same CDR3. The chain couples TRBV20-1 to TRBJ2-7; D not resolved. Germline-derived CDR1 and CDR2 are DFQATT and SNEGSKA (reference sequence). The CDR3 contains 11 residues. V shed 1 base and J shed 4 bases, with 5 bases lying between them. In DNA form, the CDR3 reads TGCAGTGCTAGAGGCGCTTACGAGCAGTACTTC. It specifies CSARGAYEQYF.